This entry lists 18 T cell receptor beta chains sequenced from one sample in a study of T cell repertoires in cytomegalovirus infection. Their antigens are not known. TCRdb itself ran the reads through MiXCR, one entry per CDR3 protein. The top ten clones hold about an eighth of a sample with roughly 920,000 distinct CDR3 sequences, 25% to 40% of them seen once. The sequencing here drew on cultured CD8+ T cells from PBMCs, taken from culture after CMV antigen stimulation. All receptors derive from a human donor in good health (CMV status not recorded). Some clones in this sample may be carry-over from other donors' samples.

The chain recombines TRBV25-1 with TRBJ2-5, with TRBD2 matching over 12 bases. The CDR3 is 20 residues long. J was trimmed by 1 base and V by 0 bases; bases with no gene match: 12. Germline V gene data show CDR1 as MGHDK and CDR2 as SYGVNS. The CDR3 DNA reads as TGTGCCAGCAGTGAATACCCTAGCGGGGGGGCTCAACCTTTCCAAGAGACCCAGTACTTC. Translating it yields CASSEYPSGGAQPFQETQYF.

Of note for this clonotype: This clone may be a read error of a much larger clone one base away. The chain carries TRBV7-2 and TRBJ1-1, with unresolved D. Germline values: CDR1 SGHTA, CDR2 FQGNSA. The CDR3 is 15 residues long. The V and J ends lost 2 bases and 5 bases respectively, with 15 bases between them. CDR3 DNA sequence: TGTGCCAGCAGCTTATCCCATACATTGAGGACTGAAGCTTTCTTT. Translated: CASSLSHTLRTEAFF.

CDR3 amino acids: CASSLEGGGARETQYF. The CDR3, as DNA: TGTGCCAGCAGTTTAGAGGGCGGGGGGGCTCGGGAGACCCAGTACTTC. The chain is built from TRBV12-3 or TRBV12-4 and TRBJ2-5, with 9 bases identical to TRBD2. After removal of 1 base from V and 5 bases from J, the junction contained 8 bases not matched to a gene. CDR3 size: 16 residues.

Note on this clonotype: Just one base apart from a much larger clone, this may be a read error. The CDR3 reads CASSGDMGLNTEAFF. CDR3 nucleotide sequence: TGTGCCAGCAGCGGAGACATGGGGCTTAACACTGAAGCTTTCTTT. This sequence joins TRBV7-6 and TRBJ1-1, with D possibly TRBD1 on 5 matching bases. The CDR3 is 15 residues long. Per germline, CDR1 SGHVS and CDR2 FNYEAQ. Trimming removed 5 bases from V and 2 bases from J, with 15 bases in between.

The chain combines TRBV6-2 or TRBV6-3 with TRBJ2-7; 7 positions match TRBD1. The ends lost 4 bases at V and 0 bases at J; junction bases unmatched: 3. Germline CDR1 MNHEY, CDR2 SVGEGT. The CDR3 length is 14 residues. The CDR3 sequence: CASSLGQISYEQYV. In DNA form, the CDR3 reads TGTGCCAGCAGTTTGGGACAGATCTCCTACGAGCAGTACGTC.

There are a few counts of this clonotype. J is TRBJ1-1 and V is TRBV27; D call uncertain. CDR3 length: 13 amino acids. Germline V gene lookup returns CDR1 MNHEY and CDR2 SMNVEV (reference sequence). Trimming shortened V by 8 bases and J by 1 base, and 11 bases separated the two germline ends. The CDR3 nucleotides read TGTGCCAGCCTCGGCATACCGAACACTGAAGCTTTCTTT. Amino acid sequence: CASLGIPNTEAFF.

A few counts support this clonotype. This chain uses TRBV6-1 with TRBJ2-1; possible D gene TRBD2, 6 bases. Germline V gene data show CDR1 as MNHNS and CDR2 as SASEGT. V was pared by 7 bases and J by 7 bases, with 17 bases between. The CDR3 length is 14 residues. CDR3 nucleotides: TGTGCCAGCATGGAGGGGCCGCGGTCTAATGAGCAGTTCTTC. The encoded protein is CASMEGPRSNEQFF.

This clonotype showed up many times. CDR3 in amino acids: CSARGRGGFGYEQYF. CDR3 DNA: TGCAGTGCTAGAGGGCGGGGGGGGTTCGGTTACGAGCAGTACTTC. The V call is TRBV20-1, the J call TRBJ2-7; 9 bases line up with TRBD2. This CDR3 comprises 15 residues. The V gene end was trimmed by 1 base and the J gene end by 4 bases; junction bases not matched to a gene: 8. CDR1 and CDR2 from the germline V gene are DFQATT and SNEGSKA (reference sequence).

The chain links TRBV7-9 to TRBJ2-7; D call uncertain. V lost 6 bases, J lost 2 bases, and 17 bases lay in between. The CDR3 totals 15 residues. The germline gives CDR1 SEHNR, CDR2 FQNEAQ (reference sequence). The CDR3 sequence: CASRDQEHPTYEQYF. Here the CDR3 DNA reads TGTGCCAGCAGAGACCAGGAGCATCCCACCTACGAGCAGTACTTC.

J is TRBJ2-5 and V is TRBV19; D is perhaps TRBD1 or TRBD2 (6 bases each). The ends were cut back, 7 bases at V and 5 bases at J, with 14 bases in the middle. Germline V CDR1 and CDR2: LNHDA, SQIVND (reference sequence). The CDR3 spans 13 residues. For the CDR3, the DNA is TGTGCCAGTACTGGAGGGGGGCTGGAGACCCAGTACTTC. It yields the protein CASTGGGLETQYF.

The table lists this clonotype with a few counts. V is TRBV27 and J is TRBJ2-5, with D hard to call. From germline, CDR1 is MNHEY and CDR2 SMNVEV (reference sequence). Trimming left V 5 bases short and J 1 base short, with 17 bases between. CDR3 length: 16 amino acids. The DNA of the CDR3 is TGTGCCAGCAGTAAGGATTTCTCCCGCCTCCAAGAGACCCAGTACTTC. Protein product: CASSKDFSRLQETQYF.

Only a few counts were recorded for this clonotype. The chain carries TRBV6-6 and TRBJ2-7; TRBD1 is a possible D gene (5 bases). The CDR3 totals 15 residues. Germline CDR1 and CDR2: MNHNY and SVGAGI (reference sequence). Trimming shortened V by 5 bases and J by 6 bases, and 20 bases separated the two germline ends. The DNA for the CDR3 is TGTGCCAGCAGTGTCTTAGGGGCGCCACCCCTCGAGCAGTACTTC. Translated, it gives CASSVLGAPPLEQYF.

This clonotype has only a few counts. The rearrangement links TRBV4-1 to TRBJ2-1; 9 nucleotides align to TRBD2. CDR3 length equals 15 residues. From germline, CDR1 is MGHRA and CDR2 YSYEKL. V trimming: 0 bases; J trimming: 8 bases; junction bases outside the gene matches: 5. CDR3 DNA sequence: TGCGCCAGCAGCCAAGAGACCGCTAGCGGGGATGAGCAGTTCTTC. Amino acids: CASSQETASGDEQFF.

V usage is TRBV6-6 and J usage is TRBJ1-1; no clear D gene. Trimming shortened V by 0 bases and J by 7 bases, and 12 bases separated the two germline ends. The germline V gene has CDR1 MNHNY and CDR2 SVGAGI (reference sequence). The CDR3 consists of 14 residues. CDR3 in amino acids: CASSYSREAFEAFF. The CDR3 nucleotides are TGTGCCAGCAGTTACTCGCGGGAGGCCTTTGAAGCTTTCTTT.

V usage is TRBV28 and J usage is TRBJ1-5, with D possibly being TRBD1 (5 bases). V was clipped by 2 bases and J by 7 bases, with 18 bases between them. The CDR3 is 16 residues long. CDR1 is MDHEN, CDR2 SYDVKM, per germline. The CDR3 region has the DNA TGTGCCAGCAGTTTAGACCCTCTCAGGGTAAACCAGCCCCAGCATTTT. Residues: CASSLDPLRVNQPQHF.

This chain connects TRBV7-6 to TRBJ2-5; D possibly matches TRBD1 or TRBD2 (5 bases each). The V and J ends lost 5 bases and 2 bases respectively, with 21 bases between them. There are 17 residues in the CDR3. Germline V CDR1 and CDR2: SGHVS, FNYEAQ. The CDR3 DNA sequence: TGTGCCAGCAGCCTCCCACTAGGGGAGCCGATTCAAGAGACCCAGTACTTC. This translates into CASSLPLGEPIQETQYF.

DNA of the CDR3: TGTGCCATCAGTGATTGGACCTACGAGCAGTACGTC. This encodes CAISDWTYEQYV. The chain links TRBV10-3 to TRBJ2-7, with D unresolved. Trimming removed 3 bases at V and 2 bases at J, with 5 bases between. CDR1 and CDR2 from the germline V gene are ENHRY and SYGVKD. CDR3 length: 12 amino acids.

The chain joins TRBV6-1 to TRBJ1-5; TRBD1 aligns across 7 bases. Germline CDR1 and CDR2: MNHNS and SASEGT. The CDR3 length is 15 residues. After removal of 2 bases from V and 3 bases from J, the junction contained 4 bases not matched to a gene. CDR3 DNA sequence: TGTGCCAGCAGTGAACTGACAGGGAACAATCAGCCCCAGCATTTT. It yields the protein CASSELTGNNQPQHF.